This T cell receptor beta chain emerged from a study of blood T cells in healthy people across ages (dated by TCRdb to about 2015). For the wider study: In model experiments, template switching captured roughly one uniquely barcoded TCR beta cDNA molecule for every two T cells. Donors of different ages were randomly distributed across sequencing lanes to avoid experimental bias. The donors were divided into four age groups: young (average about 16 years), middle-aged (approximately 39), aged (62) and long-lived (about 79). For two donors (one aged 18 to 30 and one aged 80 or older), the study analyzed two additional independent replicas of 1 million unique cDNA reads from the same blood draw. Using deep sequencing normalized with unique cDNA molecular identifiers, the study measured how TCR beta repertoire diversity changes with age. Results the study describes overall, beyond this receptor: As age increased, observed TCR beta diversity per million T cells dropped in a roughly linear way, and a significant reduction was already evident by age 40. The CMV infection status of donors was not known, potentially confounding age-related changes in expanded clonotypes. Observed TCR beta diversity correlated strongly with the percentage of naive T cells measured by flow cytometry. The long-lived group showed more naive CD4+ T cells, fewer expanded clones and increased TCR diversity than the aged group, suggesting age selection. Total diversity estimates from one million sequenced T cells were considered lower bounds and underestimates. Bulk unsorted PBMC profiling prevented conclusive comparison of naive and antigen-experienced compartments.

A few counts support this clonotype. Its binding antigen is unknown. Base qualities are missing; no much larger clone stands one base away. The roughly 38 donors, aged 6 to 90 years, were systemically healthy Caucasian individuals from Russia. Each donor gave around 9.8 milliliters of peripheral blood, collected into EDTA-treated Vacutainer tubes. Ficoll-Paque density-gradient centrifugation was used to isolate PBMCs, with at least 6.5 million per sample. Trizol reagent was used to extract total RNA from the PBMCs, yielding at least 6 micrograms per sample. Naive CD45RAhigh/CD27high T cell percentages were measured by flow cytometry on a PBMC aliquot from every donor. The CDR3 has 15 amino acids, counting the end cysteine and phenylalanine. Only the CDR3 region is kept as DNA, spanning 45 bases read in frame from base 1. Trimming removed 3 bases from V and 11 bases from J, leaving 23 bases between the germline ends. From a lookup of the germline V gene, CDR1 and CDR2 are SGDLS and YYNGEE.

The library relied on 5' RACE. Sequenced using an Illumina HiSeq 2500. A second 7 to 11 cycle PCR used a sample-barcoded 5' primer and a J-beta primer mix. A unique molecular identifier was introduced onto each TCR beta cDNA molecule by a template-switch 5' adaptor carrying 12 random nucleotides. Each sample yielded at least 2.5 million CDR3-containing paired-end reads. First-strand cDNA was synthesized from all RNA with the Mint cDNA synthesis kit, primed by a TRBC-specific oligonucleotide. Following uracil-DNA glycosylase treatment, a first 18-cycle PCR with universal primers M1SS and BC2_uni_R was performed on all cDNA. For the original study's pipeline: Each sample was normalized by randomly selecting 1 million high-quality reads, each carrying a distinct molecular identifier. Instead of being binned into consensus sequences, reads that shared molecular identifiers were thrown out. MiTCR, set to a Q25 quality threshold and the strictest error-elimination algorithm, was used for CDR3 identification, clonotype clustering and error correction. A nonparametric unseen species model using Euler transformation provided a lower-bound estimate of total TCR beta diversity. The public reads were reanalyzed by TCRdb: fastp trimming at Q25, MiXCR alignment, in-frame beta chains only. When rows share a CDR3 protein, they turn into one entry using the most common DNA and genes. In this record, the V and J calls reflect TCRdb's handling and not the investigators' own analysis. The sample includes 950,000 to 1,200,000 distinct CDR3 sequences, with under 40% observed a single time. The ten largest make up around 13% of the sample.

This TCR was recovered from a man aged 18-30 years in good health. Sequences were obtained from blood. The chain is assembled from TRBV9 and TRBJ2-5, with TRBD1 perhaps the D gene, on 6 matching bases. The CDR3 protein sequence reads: CASSAGVISNNEQYF. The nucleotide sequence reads TGTGCCAGCAGCGCAGGGGTTATCTCCAACAATGAGCAGTACTTC.